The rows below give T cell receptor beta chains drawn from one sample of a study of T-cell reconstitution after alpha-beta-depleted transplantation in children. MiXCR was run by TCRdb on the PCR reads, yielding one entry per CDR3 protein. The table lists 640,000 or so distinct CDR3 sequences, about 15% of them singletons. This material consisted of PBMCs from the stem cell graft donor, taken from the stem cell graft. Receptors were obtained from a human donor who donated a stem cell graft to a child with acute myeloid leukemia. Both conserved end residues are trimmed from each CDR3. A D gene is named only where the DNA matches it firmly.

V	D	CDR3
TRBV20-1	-	SPRGPTSVEAEAF
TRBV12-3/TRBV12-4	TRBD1	ASITVLGDRGTNTEAF
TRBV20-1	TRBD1	SARNPDRGKTQY
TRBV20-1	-	SARDPGRHGYT
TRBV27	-	ASTDMGQTEQF
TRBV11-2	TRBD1	ASSLLQGINNEQF
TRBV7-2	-	ASSQTVAYGYT
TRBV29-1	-	SVVGQGYNEQF
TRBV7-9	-	ASSFTSLVDEQF
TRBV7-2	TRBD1	ASSSQGDYGYT
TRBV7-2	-	ASSHAGPGELF
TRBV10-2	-	ASRGFYQETQY
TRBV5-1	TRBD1	ASSDGTVKETQY
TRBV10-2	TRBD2	ASRGLAGGLYSYNEQF
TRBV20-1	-	SARDGGKTTDTQY
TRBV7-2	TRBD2	ASSLSASGEWETQY
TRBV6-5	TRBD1	ASSYGTGGYT
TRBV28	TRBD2	ASSPGRSEQY
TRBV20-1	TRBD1	SAFGTGQPQH
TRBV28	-	ASRGGPPRNEQF
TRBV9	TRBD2	ASSVDSGGYTGELF
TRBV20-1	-	SASDGDNTGELF
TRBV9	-	ASSEGPLDTQY
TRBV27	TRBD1	ASSGTGTGNTIY
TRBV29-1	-	SVEYGGAGYT
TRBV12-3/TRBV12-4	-	ASSFRLAYGYT
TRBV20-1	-	SATLRRNTEAF
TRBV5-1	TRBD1	ASSWTGGGYT
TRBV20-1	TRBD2	SARRPRASGANEQF
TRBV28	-	ASRSPGGYGYT
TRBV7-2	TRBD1	ASSWGTGGLMNTEAF
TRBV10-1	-	ASTANSGNTIY
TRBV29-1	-	SVEVGLNQPQH
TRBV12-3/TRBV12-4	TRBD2	ASSPTGGGVTDTQY
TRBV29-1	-	SVEIDEGIYEQY
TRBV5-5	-	ASSLGWPPGTGELF
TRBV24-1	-	ATNEAGNTGELF
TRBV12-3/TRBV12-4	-	ASGLALSYEQY
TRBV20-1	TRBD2	SARARTSGVYEQF
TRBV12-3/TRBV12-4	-	ASTTPFSYNEQF
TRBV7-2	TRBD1	ASSHHRDRGFSSPLH
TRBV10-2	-	ASREDRGEKLF
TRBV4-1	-	ASSGQVSNQPQH
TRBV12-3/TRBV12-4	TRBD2	ASNKAGGTYTQY
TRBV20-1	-	SARDQGNYYGYT
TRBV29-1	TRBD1	SVERQGHPYNEQF
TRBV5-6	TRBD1	ASSAGTGPYEQY